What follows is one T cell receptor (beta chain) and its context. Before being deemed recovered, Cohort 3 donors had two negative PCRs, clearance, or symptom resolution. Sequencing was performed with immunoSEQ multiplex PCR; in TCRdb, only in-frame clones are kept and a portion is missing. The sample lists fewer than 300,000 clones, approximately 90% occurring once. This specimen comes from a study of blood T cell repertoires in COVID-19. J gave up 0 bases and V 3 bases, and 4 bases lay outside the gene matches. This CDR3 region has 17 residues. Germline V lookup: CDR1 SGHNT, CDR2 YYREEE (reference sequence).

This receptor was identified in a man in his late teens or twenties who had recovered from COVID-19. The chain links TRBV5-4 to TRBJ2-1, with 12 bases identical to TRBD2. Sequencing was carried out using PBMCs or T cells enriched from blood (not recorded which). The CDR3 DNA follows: TGTGCCAGCAGCTCGACTAGCGGGAGTCTCTCCTACAATGAGCAGTTCTTC. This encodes CASSSTSGSLSYNEQFF.